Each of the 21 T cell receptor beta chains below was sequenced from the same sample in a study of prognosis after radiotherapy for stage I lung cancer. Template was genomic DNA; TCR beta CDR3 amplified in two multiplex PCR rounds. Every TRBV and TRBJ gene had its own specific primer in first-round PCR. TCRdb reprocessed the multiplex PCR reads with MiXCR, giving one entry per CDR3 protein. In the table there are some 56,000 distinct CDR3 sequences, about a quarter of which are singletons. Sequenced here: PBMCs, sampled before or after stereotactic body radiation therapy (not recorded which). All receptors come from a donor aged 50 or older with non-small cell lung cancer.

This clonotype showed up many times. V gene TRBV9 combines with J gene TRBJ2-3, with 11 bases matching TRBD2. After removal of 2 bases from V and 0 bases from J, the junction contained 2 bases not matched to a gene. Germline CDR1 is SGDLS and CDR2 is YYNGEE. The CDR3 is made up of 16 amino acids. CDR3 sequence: CASSVLAGGSTDTQYF. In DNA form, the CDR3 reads TGTGCCAGCAGCGTTTTAGCGGGGGGGAGCACAGATACGCAGTATTTT.

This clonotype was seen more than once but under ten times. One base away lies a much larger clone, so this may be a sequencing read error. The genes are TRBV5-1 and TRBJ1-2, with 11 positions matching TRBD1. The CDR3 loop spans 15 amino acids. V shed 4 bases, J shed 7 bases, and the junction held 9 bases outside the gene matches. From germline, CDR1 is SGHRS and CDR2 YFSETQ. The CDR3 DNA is TGCGCCAGCAGCCCCCCGGTCGGGACAGGGGGTGGCTACACCTTC. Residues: CASSPPVGTGGGYTF.

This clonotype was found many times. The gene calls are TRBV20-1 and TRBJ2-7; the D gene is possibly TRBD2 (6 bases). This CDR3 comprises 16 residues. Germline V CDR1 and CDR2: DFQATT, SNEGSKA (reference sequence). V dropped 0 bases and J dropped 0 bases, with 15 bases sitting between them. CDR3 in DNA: TGCAGTGCTAGAGAGGAGGGCGGATGGAGCTCCTACGAGCAGTACTTC. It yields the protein CSAREEGGWSSYEQYF.

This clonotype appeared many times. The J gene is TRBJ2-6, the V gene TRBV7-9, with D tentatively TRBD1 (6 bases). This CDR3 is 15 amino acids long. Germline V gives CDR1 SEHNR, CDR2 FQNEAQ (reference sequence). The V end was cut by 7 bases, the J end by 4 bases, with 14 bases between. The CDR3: CASTIRGTGANVLTF. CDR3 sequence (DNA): TGTGCCAGCACCATCAGGGGTACAGGGGCCAACGTCCTGACTTTC.

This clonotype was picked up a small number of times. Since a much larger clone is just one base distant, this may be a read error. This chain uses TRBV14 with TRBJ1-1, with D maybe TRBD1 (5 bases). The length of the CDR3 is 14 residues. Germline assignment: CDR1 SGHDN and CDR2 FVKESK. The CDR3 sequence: CTSSLNRRGTEAFF. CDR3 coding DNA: TGTACCAGCAGCTTGAACAGGCGGGGCACTGAAGCTTTCTTT.

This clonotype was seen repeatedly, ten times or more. This CDR3 is CASSQVTNYGYTF. The CDR3 DNA is TGCGCCAGCAGCCAAGTCACGAACTATGGCTACACCTTC. The J gene is TRBJ1-2, the V gene TRBV4-1, with D unclear. Looked up from germline, CDR1 is MGHRA and CDR2 is YSYEKL. This CDR3 has 13 residues. V lost 1 base and J 2 bases, leaving 5 bases between the germline ends.

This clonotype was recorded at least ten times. CDR3 loop: CASSIDLFGGEAFF. For the CDR3, the DNA is TGTGCCAGTAGTATAGATCTCTTTGGCGGGGAAGCTTTCTTT. The rearrangement joins TRBV19 to TRBJ1-1; D call uncertain. The CDR3 sequence is 14 residues long. The germline CDR1 and CDR2 sequences are LNHDA and SQIVND (reference sequence). V was shortened by 0 bases and J by 8 bases, with 13 bases between the two germline ends.

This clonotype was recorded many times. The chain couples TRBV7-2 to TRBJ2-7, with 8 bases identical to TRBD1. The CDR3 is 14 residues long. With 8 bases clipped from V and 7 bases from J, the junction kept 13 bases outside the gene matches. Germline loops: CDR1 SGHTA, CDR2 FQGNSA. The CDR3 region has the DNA TGTGCCAGCGGATCCGGGACAGGAGTCCTGGAGCAGTACTTC. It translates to CASGSGTGVLEQYF.

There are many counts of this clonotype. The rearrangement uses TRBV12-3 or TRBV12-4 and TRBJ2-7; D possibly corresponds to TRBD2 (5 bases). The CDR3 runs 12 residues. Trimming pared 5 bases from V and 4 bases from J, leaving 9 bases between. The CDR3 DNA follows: TGTGCCAGCAGTAGCGGTTTTTACGAGCAGTACTTC. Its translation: CASSSGFYEQYF.

The CDR3 sequence is CASSRTGDYTEAFF. For the CDR3, the DNA is TGTGCCAGCTCACGTACAGGGGATTACACTGAAGCTTTCTTT. The chain links TRBV18 to TRBJ1-1; 7 nucleotides align to TRBD1. Germline loops: CDR1 KGHSH, CDR2 LQKENI. J lost 3 bases, V lost 4 bases, and 5 bases had no gene match. The CDR3 runs to 14 residues.

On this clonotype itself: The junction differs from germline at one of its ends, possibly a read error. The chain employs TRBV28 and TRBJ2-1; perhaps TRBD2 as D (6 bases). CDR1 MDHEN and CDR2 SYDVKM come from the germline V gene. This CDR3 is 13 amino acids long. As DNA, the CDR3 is TGTGCAAGCAGGAGAAGGAGGGGCGATGAGCAGTTCTTC. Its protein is CASRRRRGDEQFF. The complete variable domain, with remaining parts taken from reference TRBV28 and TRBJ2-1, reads DVKVTQSSRYLVKRTGEKVFLECVQDMDHENMFWYRQDPGLGLRLIYFSYDVKMKEKGDIPEGYSVSREKKERFSLILESASTNQTSMYLCASRRRRGDEQFFGPGTRLTVL.

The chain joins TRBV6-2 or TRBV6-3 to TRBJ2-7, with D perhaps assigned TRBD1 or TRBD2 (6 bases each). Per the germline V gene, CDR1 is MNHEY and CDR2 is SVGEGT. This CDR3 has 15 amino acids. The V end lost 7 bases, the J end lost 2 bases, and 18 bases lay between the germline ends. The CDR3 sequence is CASIPGGQHTYEQYF. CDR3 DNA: TGTGCCAGCATCCCCGGGGGACAACACACCTACGAGCAGTACTTC.

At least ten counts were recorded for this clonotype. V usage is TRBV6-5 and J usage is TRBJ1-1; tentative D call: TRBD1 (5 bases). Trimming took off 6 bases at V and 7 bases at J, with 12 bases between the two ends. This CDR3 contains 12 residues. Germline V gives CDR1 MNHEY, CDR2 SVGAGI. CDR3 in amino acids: CASRDSTVEAFF. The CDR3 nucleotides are TGTGCCAGCAGAGACTCGACAGTTGAAGCTTTCTTT.

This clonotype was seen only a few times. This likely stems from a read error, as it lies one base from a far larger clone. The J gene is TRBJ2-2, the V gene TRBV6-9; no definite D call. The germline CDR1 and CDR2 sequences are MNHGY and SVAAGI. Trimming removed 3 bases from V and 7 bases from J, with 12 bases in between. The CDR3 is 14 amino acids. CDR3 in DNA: TGTGCCAGCAGTTACCTGGTCGGAGTCGGGGAGCTGTTTTTT. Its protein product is CASSYLVGVGELFF.

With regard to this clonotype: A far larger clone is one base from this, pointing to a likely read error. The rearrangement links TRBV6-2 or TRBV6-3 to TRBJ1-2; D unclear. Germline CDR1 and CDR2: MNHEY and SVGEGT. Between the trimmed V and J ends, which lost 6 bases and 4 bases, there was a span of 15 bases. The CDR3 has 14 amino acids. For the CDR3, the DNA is TGTGCCAGCAGAAGGTACACCGCAGCCTATGGCTACACCTTC. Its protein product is CASRRYTAAYGYTF.

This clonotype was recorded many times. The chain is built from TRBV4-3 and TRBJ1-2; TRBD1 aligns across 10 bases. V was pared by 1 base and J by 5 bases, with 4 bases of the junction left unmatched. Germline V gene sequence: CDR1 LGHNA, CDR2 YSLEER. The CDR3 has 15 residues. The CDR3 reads CASSQGQGAGYGYTF. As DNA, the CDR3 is TGCGCCAGCAGCCAAGGACAGGGGGCAGGGTATGGCTACACCTTC.

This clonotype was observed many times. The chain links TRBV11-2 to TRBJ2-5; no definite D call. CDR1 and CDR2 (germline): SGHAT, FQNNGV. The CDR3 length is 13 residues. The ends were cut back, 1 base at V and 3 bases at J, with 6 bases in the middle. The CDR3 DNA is TGTGCCAGCAGCTTAGGCATGAAAGAGACCCAGTACTTC. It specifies CASSLGMKETQYF.

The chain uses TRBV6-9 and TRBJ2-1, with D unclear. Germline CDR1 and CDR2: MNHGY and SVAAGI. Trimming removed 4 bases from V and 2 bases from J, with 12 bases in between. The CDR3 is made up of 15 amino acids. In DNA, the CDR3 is TGTGCCAGCAGTTCCCTCTCAAGGACCTACAATGAGCAGTTCTTC. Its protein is CASSSLSRTYNEQFF.

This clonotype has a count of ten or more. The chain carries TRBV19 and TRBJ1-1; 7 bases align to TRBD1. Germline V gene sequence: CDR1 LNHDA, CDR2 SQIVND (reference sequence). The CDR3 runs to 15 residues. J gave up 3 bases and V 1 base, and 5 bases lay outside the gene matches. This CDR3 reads CASSIGEGADTEAFF. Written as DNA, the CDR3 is TGTGCCAGTAGTATAGGGGAGGGGGCGGACACTGAAGCTTTCTTT.

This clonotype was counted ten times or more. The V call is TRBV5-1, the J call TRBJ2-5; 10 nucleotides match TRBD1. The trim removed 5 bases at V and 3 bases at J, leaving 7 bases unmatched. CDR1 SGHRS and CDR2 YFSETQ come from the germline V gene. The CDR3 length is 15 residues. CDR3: CASRKDRGVKETQYF. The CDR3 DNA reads TGCGCCAGCAGAAAGGACAGGGGGGTAAAAGAGACCCAGTACTTC.

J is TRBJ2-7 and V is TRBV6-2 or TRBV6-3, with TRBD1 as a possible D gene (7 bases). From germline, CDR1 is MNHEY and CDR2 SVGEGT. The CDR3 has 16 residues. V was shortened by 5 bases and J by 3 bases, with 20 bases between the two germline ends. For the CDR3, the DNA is TGTGCCAGCAGTACCAGGGGGGCTCTGTCCGTCTACGAGCAGTACTTC. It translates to CASSTRGALSVYEQYF.